This T cell receptor (beta chain) emerged from a study of technical replicates of blood from a few donors. Germline V gene data show CDR1 as SEHNR and CDR2 as FQNEAQ (reference sequence). The CDR3 has 15 residues. V shed 1 base and J shed 1 base, with 11 bases lying between them. Repertoires were generated with immunoSEQ multiplex PCR, while TCRdb's copy carries only in-frame clones and drops some. The sample comprises roughly 52,000 clones, around 96% of which are singletons, and approximately 3.4% rests with the top ten. The sample taken for sequencing was PBMCs. The chain combines TRBV7-9 with TRBJ2-7; tentatively, D is TRBD1 (5 bases). The receptor comes from a human donor in good health. Some clones in this sample may be carry-over from other donors' samples. CDR3 DNA sequence: TGTGCCAGCAGCTTAGACTTAGGGGTATCCTACGAGCAGTACTTC. As protein: CASSLDLGVSYEQYF. Combining the CDR3 with reference TRBV7-9 and TRBJ2-7 gives the whole variable domain DTGVSQNPRHKITKRGQNVTFRCDPISEHNRLYWYRQTLGQGPEFLTYFQNEAQLEKSRLLSDRFSAERPKGSFSTLEIQRTEQGDSAMYLCASSLDLGVSYEQYFGPGTRLTVT.